The next 24 T cell receptor beta chains were all read from a single sample in a study of beta chain features in type 1 diabetes. Study results and limitations: Within each of all four CD4+ subsets, Type 1 diabetes patients had TCRB CDR3s that were moderately but significantly shorter.

No antigens are known for them. TCRB transcripts that were expressed got sequenced, as all of the isolated RNA had been reverse transcribed. The data were produced by immunoSEQ multiplex PCR, yet TCRdb's version contains in-frame clones alone and is incomplete. Among almost 350,000 clones, around 9.3% were seen once, and the ten largest hold more than 0.8%. Sequencing was carried out using central memory CD4+ T cells from blood. These receptors originate from a man aged 25 to 40 with type 1 diabetes.

In this sample, this clone turned up a few times. CDR3 DNA: TGTGCCAGCAGCTTAGAAGCGGCCATATCTAGCACAGATACGCAGTATTTT. This gives the protein CASSLEAAISSTDTQYF. The chain links TRBV7-2 to TRBJ2-3; possible D gene TRBD2, 5 bases. V shed 1 base and J shed 0 bases, with 14 bases lying between them. The CDR3 is made up of 17 amino acids. CDR1 and CDR2 from the germline V gene are SGHTA and FQGNSA.

This clone was detected only a few times. The chain recombines TRBV28 with TRBJ2-5, with 13 bases identical to TRBD2. The CDR3 loop spans 17 amino acids. V was pared by 3 bases and J by 4 bases, with 8 bases of the junction left unmatched. Looked up from germline, CDR1 is MDHEN and CDR2 is SYDVKM. The CDR3 reads CASSLLGLAGARETQYF. CDR3 nucleotide sequence: TGTGCCAGCAGTTTGTTAGGACTAGCGGGGGCCCGAGAGACCCAGTACTTC.

This clone was picked up a small number of times. The chain couples TRBV19 to TRBJ2-3; D perhaps matches TRBD2 (7 bases). The V gene lost 10 bases and the J gene lost 0 bases, with 20 bases spanning the gap. The CDR3 sequence is 16 residues long. Germline assignment: CDR1 LNHDA and CDR2 SQIVND (reference sequence). In DNA form, the CDR3 reads TGTGCCACCAATGATCGGGGGGCATTAAGCACAGATACGCAGTATTTT. This codes for CATNDRGALSTDTQYF.

This clone was found many times. This rearrangement joins TRBV6-4 to TRBJ2-1; a weak D match, TRBD1 (5 bases). V lost 2 bases and J 6 bases, leaving 11 bases between the germline ends. Germline CDR1 is MRHNA and CDR2 is SNTAGT. The CDR3 runs to 14 residues. CDR3: CASSDQGNSNEQFF. For the CDR3, the DNA is TGTGCCAGCAGTGACCAGGGAAACAGCAATGAGCAGTTCTTC.

This clone was seen at least ten times. CDR3 residues: CASSVSGGELFF. DNA for the CDR3: TGTGCCAGCAGCGTGTCGGGCGGGGAGCTGTTTTTT. The chain combines TRBV5-4 with TRBJ2-2; no definite D call. Trimming removed 4 bases at V and 7 bases at J, with 8 bases between. The CDR3 spans 12 residues. Germline CDR1 and CDR2: SGHNT and YYREEE (reference sequence).

The rearrangement joins TRBV5-1 to TRBJ2-5, with 9 bases matching TRBD1. The CDR3 runs 15 residues. The germline V gene encodes CDR1 SGHRS and CDR2 YFSETQ. J lost 5 bases, V lost 4 bases, and 9 bases had no gene match. In nucleotides, the CDR3 is TGCGCCAGCAGCCCGAGACAGGGGGTGATGGAGACCCAGTACTTC. Amino acid sequence: CASSPRQGVMETQYF. The full variable domain, rest sourced from reference TRBV5-1 and TRBJ2-5, is KAGVTQTPRYLIKTRGQQVTLSCSPISGHRSVSWYQQTPGQGLQFLFEYFSETQRNKGNFPGRFSGRQFSNSRSEMNVSTLELGDSALYLCASSPRQGVMETQYFGPGTRLLVL.

The chain has TRBV2 and TRBJ1-3; perhaps TRBD1 as D (6 bases). CDR1 is SNHLY, CDR2 FYNNEI, per germline. V lost 8 bases, J lost 2 bases, and 13 bases lay in between. The length of the CDR3 is 14 residues. This chain's CDR3 is CASLPRGTGNTIYF. CDR3 in DNA: TGTGCCAGCCTCCCCAGGGGAACTGGAAACACCATATATTTT.

This clone has only a few counts. This chain links TRBV6-5 with TRBJ2-1; the match to TRBD2 covers 11 bases. This CDR3 has 16 amino acids. V dropped 4 bases and J dropped 2; count of bases not matched to a gene: 4. In germline, CDR1 is MNHEY, CDR2 SVGAGI. The CDR3 is CASSSTSGATYNEQFF. The CDR3 DNA sequence: TGTGCCAGCAGTTCGACTAGCGGGGCCACCTACAATGAGCAGTTCTTC.

The chain joins TRBV19 to TRBJ1-5; 9 bases map to TRBD1. The CDR3 has 16 amino acids. Germline lookup yields CDR1 LNHDA and CDR2 SQIVND (reference sequence). V dropped 6 bases and J dropped 0; count of bases not matched to a gene: 6. The CDR3 reads CASSVQGAYSNQPQHF. CDR3 coding DNA: TGTGCCAGTAGCGTACAGGGGGCCTATAGCAATCAGCCCCAGCATTTT.

This clone turned up a few times. V is TRBV7-2 and J is TRBJ1-2, with TRBD1 identical over 8 bases. This CDR3 has 17 amino acids. The germline V gene encodes CDR1 SGHTA and CDR2 FQGNSA. The V segment lost 4 bases and the J segment 0 bases; nucleotides outside the gene matches: 10. CDR3 amino acids: CASSSIDRGVSNYGYTF. The CDR3 nucleotides are TGTGCCAGCAGCTCTATTGACAGGGGCGTTTCTAACTATGGCTACACCTTC.

The chain has TRBV7-8 and TRBJ2-7; tentative D call: TRBD1 (6 bases). Looked up from germline, CDR1 is SGHVS and CDR2 is FQNEAQ. This CDR3 is built from 12 residues. V lost 5 bases to trimming and J lost 4 bases, with 9 bases between them. CDR3 residues: CASSDGQYEQYF. The CDR3 DNA is TGTGCCAGCAGCGACGGACAGTACGAGCAGTACTTC.

This rearrangement joins TRBV6-6 to TRBJ1-2, with D uncertain. Trimming took 0 bases from V and 4 from J, leaving 9 bases between them. The CDR3 loop spans 14 amino acids. Germline V gene lookup returns CDR1 MNHNY and CDR2 SVGAGI (reference sequence). This CDR3 is CASSYSPETYGYTF. The CDR3 DNA reads as TGTGCCAGCAGTTACTCGCCAGAGACCTATGGCTACACCTTC.

V usage is TRBV9 and J usage is TRBJ2-7, with D unclear. The CDR3 consists of 15 residues. Trimming took off 0 bases at V and 2 bases at J, with 12 bases between the two ends. Per the germline V gene, CDR1 is SGDLS and CDR2 is YYNGEE. Here the CDR3 DNA reads TGTGCCAGCAGCGTAGATGGCAGGAGTACCTACGAGCAGTACTTC. Its translation: CASSVDGRSTYEQYF.

This clone has just a few counts. The chain has TRBV6-6 and TRBJ2-5, with TRBD2 identical over 12 bases. Germline CDR1 MNHNY, CDR2 SVGAGI (reference sequence). This CDR3 has 14 residues. The V segment lost 5 bases and the J segment 5 bases; nucleotides outside the gene matches: 3. The CDR3 protein is CASSPTSGGETQYF. CDR3 coding DNA: TGTGCCAGCAGTCCGACTAGCGGGGGTGAGACCCAGTACTTC.

The chain joins TRBV27 to TRBJ2-1, with D perhaps matching TRBD1 (5 bases). V was cut by 2 bases and J by 3 bases, with 14 bases left in between. Germline V gene sequence: CDR1 MNHEY, CDR2 SMNVEV (reference sequence). The CDR3 covers 16 residues. The CDR3, as DNA: TGTGCCAGCAGTTTACAGGGAAATATCGACTACAATGAGCAGTTCTTC. Translation gives CASSLQGNIDYNEQFF.

V and J are TRBV11-2 and TRBJ2-7, with TRBD2 matching over 9 bases. The CDR3 runs 15 residues. The V gene end was trimmed by 1 base and the J gene end by 5 bases; junction bases not matched to a gene: 6. Germline V CDR1 and CDR2: SGHAT, FQNNGV. The CDR3 DNA sequence: TGTGCCAGCAGCTTAGTAGGAAGCGGGGGGCACGAGCAGTACTTC. It is translated as CASSLVGSGGHEQYF.

The chain links TRBV7-2 to TRBJ2-3; D unresolved. Trimming removed 1 base at V and 0 bases at J, with 11 bases between. The CDR3 has 16 amino acids. Germline CDR1 reads SGHTA; CDR2 reads FQGNSA. This chain's CDR3 is CASSLDEAASTDTQYF. CDR3 nucleotides: TGTGCCAGCAGCTTAGATGAGGCGGCTAGCACAGATACGCAGTATTTT.

This clone was seen a handful of times. CDR3 in amino acids: CASRLTDTQYF. CDR3 DNA sequence: TGCGCCAGCAGGCTCACAGATACGCAGTATTTT. The V gene is TRBV5-1, the J gene TRBJ2-3, with unresolved D. This CDR3 contains 11 residues. Germline V gene lookup returns CDR1 SGHRS and CDR2 YFSETQ. The V end lost 5 bases, the J end lost 2 bases, and 3 bases lay between the germline ends.

This CDR3 is CASSPTTGYDEKLFF. The CDR3 DNA reads TGTGCCAGCTCACCAACTACAGGGTACGATGAAAAACTGTTTTTT. This rearrangement joins TRBV18 to TRBJ1-4; D may be TRBD1 (6 bases). Between the trimmed V and J ends, which lost 2 bases and 6 bases, there was a span of 13 bases. The CDR3 spans 15 residues. Germline assignment: CDR1 KGHSH and CDR2 LQKENI.

This clone has just a few counts. V gene TRBV7-6 combines with J gene TRBJ2-1, with D perhaps TRBD1 or TRBD2 (5 bases each). Germline-derived CDR1 and CDR2 are SGHVS and FNYEAQ. V was pared by 2 bases and J by 3 bases, with 11 bases between. The CDR3 has 15 amino acids. The CDR3 sequence: CASSLRGWGYNEQFF. CDR3 DNA sequence: TGTGCCAGCAGCTTACGGGGCTGGGGCTACAATGAGCAGTTCTTC.

This clone was seen a handful of times. The rearrangement uses TRBV21-1 and TRBJ2-7. TRBV21-1 is recorded as a pseudogene. This CDR3 contains 13 residues. CDR3 DNA: TGTGCCAGCCGTAAAGGGGGCTCCTACGAGCAGTACTTC. Translation: CASRKGGSYEQYF.

This clone showed up many times. The V call is TRBV19, the J call TRBJ2-2; 8 nucleotides align to TRBD1. V gave up 8 bases and J gave up 3 bases; unmatched junction bases: 2. Germline CDR1 and CDR2: LNHDA and SQIVND (reference sequence). The CDR3 is 13 amino acids. The CDR3 DNA is TGTGCCAGTCGACAGGGGCACACCGGGGAGCTGTTTTTT. Encoded protein: CASRQGHTGELFF.

This clone was observed a handful of times. The V call is TRBV5-4, the J call TRBJ2-5, with a tentative D call TRBD1 (5 bases). The J call may be incorrect, as the DNA end agrees better with TRBJ2-7. This CDR3 has 13 residues. Germline-derived CDR1 and CDR2 are SGHNT and YYREEE (reference sequence). CDR3 protein: CASSAQGSYEQYF. The CDR3 DNA reads as TGTGCCAGCAGTGCTCAGGGATCCTACGAGCAGTACTTC.

This chain joins TRBV14 and TRBJ1-4; D call uncertain. V was clipped by 0 bases and J by 8 bases, with 13 bases between them. CDR1 is SGHDN, CDR2 FVKESK, per germline. The CDR3 length is 15 residues. The CDR3 DNA reads as TGTGCCAGCAGCCAAGATAATCGCCCAAGGGAAAAACTGTTTTTT. This translates into CASSQDNRPREKLFF. Full variable domain (missing parts from reference TRBV14 and TRBJ1-4): EAGVTQFPSHSVIEKGQTVTLRCDPISGHDNLYWYRRVMGKEIKFLLHFVKESKQDESGMPNNRFLAERTGGTYSTLKVQPAELEDSGVYFCASSQDNRPREKLFFGSGTQLSVL.